Listed here are 25 T cell receptor beta chains from one sample, sequenced in a study of breast tumors, draining lymph nodes, adjacent tissues. Breast cancer patients provided tissue from their axillary draining lymph nodes. One entry per CDR3 protein results from TCRdb running MiXCR on the multiplex PCR reads. This table has around 170,000 distinct CDR3 sequences, 25% to 40% appearing once. The specimen was axillary lymph node tissue. Source of these receptors: a female donor with breast cancer. Some clones in this sample may be carry-over from other donors' samples.

The rearrangement links TRBV28 to TRBJ2-1; TRBD2 aligns across 8 bases. Trimming took 3 bases from V and 5 from J; bases not matched to a gene: 9. The germline CDR1 and CDR2 sequences are MDHEN and SYDVKM. The CDR3 sequence is 16 residues long. CDR3 sequence (DNA): TGTGCCAGCAGTTTTATTGGCGGGGGGCCCCACAATGAGCAGTTCTTC. Translated: CASSFIGGGPHNEQFF.

The V call is TRBV11-3, the J call TRBJ1-1; D is unresolved. Germline loops: CDR1 SGHNT, CDR2 YENEEA. The V gene lost 4 bases and the J gene lost 4 bases, with 16 bases spanning the gap. This CDR3 contains 15 residues. The CDR3 spells CASSSEANPGTEAFF. CDR3 coding DNA: TGTGCCAGCAGCTCAGAGGCAAACCCCGGCACTGAAGCTTTCTTT.

This rearrangement joins TRBV11-1 to TRBJ1-6; D gene unclear. Trimming removed 2 bases at V and 4 bases at J, with 6 bases between. CDR1 and CDR2 from the germline V gene are SGHAT and FQDESV (reference sequence). This CDR3 region has 14 residues. The CDR3 DNA is TGTGCCAGCAGCTTATTCCAGTATAATTCACCCCTCCACTTT. Protein: CASSLFQYNSPLHF.

This clonotype was counted ten times or more. This chain uses TRBV19 with TRBJ2-7; 9 bases line up with TRBD1. Trimming at V came to 5 bases and at J to 4 bases, leaving 6 bases not matched to a gene. The CDR3 covers 14 residues. The germline gives CDR1 LNHDA, CDR2 SQIVND (reference sequence). The CDR3: CASSAGTGSYEQYF. The CDR3 DNA is TGTGCCAGTAGTGCCGGGACAGGGTCATACGAGCAGTACTTC.

The table lists this clonotype with many counts. The CDR3 spells CSASWDGYEQYF. The DNA for the CDR3 is TGCAGTGCTAGTTGGGACGGCTACGAGCAGTACTTC. The chain carries TRBV20-1 and TRBJ2-7; tentatively, D is TRBD1 or TRBD2 (5 bases each). Looked up from germline, CDR1 is DFQATT and CDR2 is SNEGSKA (reference sequence). V was clipped by 3 bases and J by 3 bases, with 9 bases between them. The CDR3 sequence is 12 residues long.

Many counts were recorded for this clonotype. This chain links TRBV7-9 with TRBJ1-2; TRBD1 might be the D (5 bases). Per the germline V gene, CDR1 is SEHNR and CDR2 is FQNEAQ (reference sequence). The CDR3 covers 15 residues. V was cut by 5 bases and J by 0 bases, with 13 bases left in between. The CDR3 is CASSGLQQANYGYTF. CDR3 DNA sequence: TGTGCCAGCAGCGGACTACAACAGGCTAACTATGGCTACACCTTC.

Only a few counts were recorded for this clonotype. This chain uses TRBV20-1 with TRBJ2-4; 10 bases agree with TRBD1. Germline values: CDR1 DFQATT, CDR2 SNEGSKA (reference sequence). The CDR3 is 15 amino acids. Germline trimming cut 5 bases from V and 3 bases from J; bases unmatched to any gene: 7. CDR3 sequence (DNA): TGCAGTGCTCGCGGACAGGGGGTTGTCAAAAACATTCAGTACTTC. It translates to CSARGQGVVKNIQYF.

This clonotype came up many times. The chain combines TRBV7-3 with TRBJ2-1; D may correspond to TRBD1 or TRBD2 (6 bases each). V was shortened by 6 bases and J by 7 bases, with 16 bases between the two germline ends. The CDR3 loop spans 14 amino acids. Germline-derived CDR1 and CDR2 are SGHTA and FQGTGA. The CDR3 DNA sequence: TGTGCCAGCAGTCATCCGGGGGCTTTTAATGAGCAGTTCTTC. Protein product: CASSHPGAFNEQFF.

Comments on this clonotype: A read error may explain this, as a much larger clone is one base away. The V call is TRBV4-1, the J call TRBJ2-5; D is possibly TRBD1 (5 bases). CDR1 MGHRA and CDR2 YSYEKL come from the germline V gene. The V and J ends lost 0 bases and 7 bases respectively, with 15 bases between them. The CDR3 totals 15 residues. The CDR3, as DNA: TGCGCCAGCAGCCAAGAAGCTAGGGGTGGCGGGACCCAGTACTTC. Amino acid sequence: CASSQEARGGGTQYF.

Notes on this clonotype: A read error is possible here, since a much larger clone lies one base away. This rearrangement joins TRBV5-4 to TRBJ2-7, with unresolved D. CDR3 length: 13 residues. Germline loops: CDR1 SGHNT, CDR2 YYREEE (reference sequence). Here the CDR3 DNA reads TGTGCCGGCAGCTCGACGGAATCCTACGAGCAGTACTTC. The encoded protein is CAGSSTESYEQYF.

This clonotype was recorded at least ten times. The V call is TRBV4-2, the J call TRBJ1-2; D gene ambiguous. V gave up 1 base and J gave up 2 bases, with 14 bases separating them. From germline, CDR1 is LGHNA and CDR2 YNFKEQ. The CDR3 has 16 residues. CDR3 region: CASSQGEGLTNYGYTF. The CDR3 DNA reads TGTGCCAGCAGCCAAGGCGAGGGCTTGACAAACTATGGCTACACCTTC.

This clonotype was counted at least ten times. The CDR3 spells CASNPPRWDQPQHF. The CDR3 DNA reads TGTGCCAGTAACCCCCCCAGATGGGATCAGCCCCAGCATTTT. This rearrangement joins TRBV19 to TRBJ1-5; D unclear. Trimming took off 7 bases at V and 5 bases at J, with 15 bases between the two ends. Germline V gene data show CDR1 as LNHDA and CDR2 as SQIVND (reference sequence). The CDR3 is 14 amino acids.

This clonotype came up a few times. The chain is built from TRBV11-2 and TRBJ2-7, with 10 bases fitting TRBD2. V trimming: 5 bases; J trimming: 7 bases; junction bases outside the gene matches: 8. This CDR3 has 14 residues. Germline CDR1 reads SGHAT; CDR2 reads FQNNGV. CDR3: CASSQLAGAGEQYF. CDR3 DNA: TGTGCCAGCAGCCAGCTAGCGGGAGCAGGTGAGCAGTACTTC.

This clonotype has only a few counts. The chain employs TRBV27 and TRBJ2-7; D possibly matches TRBD1 or TRBD2 (5 bases each). V lost 8 bases to trimming and J lost 2 bases, with 10 bases between them. The CDR3 consists of 12 residues. Looked up from germline, CDR1 is MNHEY and CDR2 is SMNVEV (reference sequence). The CDR3 protein is CASLWGPYEQYF. CDR3 bases: TGTGCCAGCCTCTGGGGACCCTACGAGCAGTACTTC.

A note on this clonotype: Just one base apart from a much larger clone, this may be a read error. This rearrangement joins TRBV5-6 to TRBJ2-3; TRBD1 matches 9 bases. CDR1 is SGHDT, CDR2 YYEEEE, per germline. There are 17 residues in the CDR3. V shed 3 bases, J shed 8 bases, and the junction held 16 bases outside the gene matches. Here the CDR3 DNA reads TGTGCCAGCAGCTGGGGACGGGCCCTTAAGGGACAGGGTACGCAGTATTTT. Translation: CASSWGRALKGQGTQYF.

A note on this clonotype: A much more abundant neighbour one base away suggests this may be a read error. V and J are TRBV6-5 and TRBJ1-5; D not certain. CDR1 and CDR2 from the germline V gene are MNHEY and SVGAGI. The CDR3 runs 13 residues. The CDR3 DNA is TGTGCCAGCAGTCCCGGGCCCACGAGGCCCCGGCATTTT. Its translation is CASSPGPTRPRHF.

J is TRBJ1-4 and V is TRBV27; D perhaps matches TRBD1 (5 bases). Germline V gene lookup returns CDR1 MNHEY and CDR2 SMNVEV (reference sequence). The CDR3 is made up of 14 amino acids. Trimming left V 5 bases short and J 7 bases short, with 14 bases between. CDR3 bases: TGTGCCAGCAGTGGGCGAACTCAGGGTGAAAAACTGTTTTTT. It codes for CASSGRTQGEKLFF.

This clonotype was seen repeatedly, ten times or more. This sequence joins TRBV6-5 and TRBJ2-5; D not resolved. Trimming cost V 4 bases and J 9 bases, with 9 bases left between them. Per germline, CDR1 MNHEY and CDR2 SVGAGI. This CDR3 has 11 residues. CDR3 in DNA: TGTGCCAGCAGTTCGTCTTGGGCCCAGTACTTC. Protein product: CASSSSWAQYF.

The chain recombines TRBV20-1 with TRBJ1-3, with D unclear. With 5 bases removed from V and 8 bases from J, the gap between germline ends came to 13 bases. There are 12 residues in the CDR3. Germline CDR1 is DFQATT and CDR2 is SNEGSKA (reference sequence). CDR3: CSAAERGHTIYF. The CDR3 nucleotides read TGCAGTGCTGCCGAGAGAGGGCACACCATATATTTT.

As for this clonotype: A much larger clone is a single base away; this may be a read error. The rearrangement joins TRBV6-5 to TRBJ1-4; TRBD1 matches at 9 bases. The length of the CDR3 is 16 residues. Germline V gives CDR1 MNHEY, CDR2 SVGAGI. V dropped 5 bases and J dropped 5; count of bases not matched to a gene: 9. The CDR3 DNA reads TGTGCCAGCAGTCACGGGGGACAGGGATACAATGAAAAACTGTTTTTT. It specifies CASSHGGQGYNEKLFF.

Of note for this clonotype: A single base separates this from a much larger clone, so it may be a read error. The chain links TRBV5-6 to TRBJ2-5, with D tentatively TRBD1 (5 bases). Germline V gives CDR1 SGHDT, CDR2 YYEEEE. Trimming pared 1 base from V and 5 bases from J, leaving 12 bases between. The CDR3 is 14 amino acids. The CDR3 reads CASSLTTAGETQYF. The CDR3 DNA sequence: TGTGCCAGCAGCTTGACGACAGCTGGGGAGACCCAGTACTTC.

This clonotype was detected ten times or more. The V call is TRBV7-8, the J call TRBJ1-2; 11 nucleotides align to TRBD1. Trimming took 0 bases from V and 11 from J; bases not matched to a gene: 5. Germline CDR1 reads SGHVS; CDR2 reads FQNEAQ. This CDR3 has 14 amino acids. The CDR3 DNA reads TGTGCCAGCAGCTTAGCGATGGGACAGGGGGTGTACACCTTC. It yields the protein CASSLAMGQGVYTF.

V is TRBV25-1 and J is TRBJ2-3; 7 positions agree with TRBD2. Germline lookup yields CDR1 MGHDK and CDR2 SYGVNS. The CDR3 covers 13 residues. The CDR3: CAIRLAATDTQYF. The CDR3 coding sequence is TGTGCTATTAGGCTAGCGGCCACAGATACGCAGTATTTT.

Only a few counts were recorded for this clonotype. The V gene is TRBV6-4, the J gene TRBJ1-4; 7 bases match TRBD1. J gave up 0 bases and V 7 bases, and 23 bases lay outside the gene matches. The germline CDR1 and CDR2 sequences are MRHNA and SNTAGT. This CDR3 is built from 21 residues. CDR3 sequence (DNA): TGTGCCAGCACCCCGAGGATGACAGGGACGGTACCTTGGGCAACTAATGAAAAACTGTTTTTT. It encodes CASTPRMTGTVPWATNEKLFF.

In DNA form, the CDR3 reads TGTGCCAGCAGTGAATTTCTAGCGGTGGAGACCCAGTACTTC. It translates to CASSEFLAVETQYF. The chain uses TRBV2 and TRBJ2-5; 7 bases are a match to TRBD2. Germline V lookup: CDR1 SNHLY, CDR2 FYNNEI. J gave up 5 bases and V 2 bases, and 5 bases lay outside the gene matches. The CDR3 contains 14 residues.